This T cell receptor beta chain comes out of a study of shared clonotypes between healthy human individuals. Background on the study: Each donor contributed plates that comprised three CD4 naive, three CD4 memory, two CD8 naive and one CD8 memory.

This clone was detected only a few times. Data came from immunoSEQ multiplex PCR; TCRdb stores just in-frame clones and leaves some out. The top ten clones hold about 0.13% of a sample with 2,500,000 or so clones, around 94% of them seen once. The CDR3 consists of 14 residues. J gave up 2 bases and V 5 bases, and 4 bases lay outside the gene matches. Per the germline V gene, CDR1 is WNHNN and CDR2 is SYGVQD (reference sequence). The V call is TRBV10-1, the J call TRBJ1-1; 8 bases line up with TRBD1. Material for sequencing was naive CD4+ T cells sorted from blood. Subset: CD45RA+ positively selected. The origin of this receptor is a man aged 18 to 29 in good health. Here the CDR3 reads CASSTGQGNTEAFF. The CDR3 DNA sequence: TGCGCCAGCAGTACTGGACAGGGTAACACTGAAGCTTTCTTT.